The present TCR beta chain was sequenced within a study of blood T cell repertoires in COVID-19. Per the authors' pipeline: The assay estimated nucleated cells by amplifying reference gene primers. Clones were sequenced by immunoSEQ multiplex PCR, and TCRdb holds only the in-frame ones, with some missing. That table is the source of V, J and clone size, and D and trimming were worked out from the DNA. This table has roughly 97,000 clones, 85% to 90% appearing once. CDR1 is SGHRS and CDR2 is YFSETQ in the germline V gene. V was cut by 6 bases and J by 4 bases, with 11 bases left in between. The CDR3 has 13 amino acids.

This TCR derives from a man aged 45-65 years with acute or convalescent COVID-19. Material for sequencing was peripheral blood. The chain couples TRBV5-1 to TRBJ2-1; D may be TRBD1 (5 bases). CDR3 amino acids: CASTLDSYNEQFF. CDR3 DNA: TGCGCCAGCACCCTAGACAGTTACAATGAGCAGTTCTTC.